The count of the clone carrying this T cell receptor (beta chain) is one. This entry is derived from a study of cytomegalovirus exposure and HLA in healthy donors. Germline CDR1 reads MNHNS; CDR2 reads SASEGT. Trimming removed 2 bases from V and 4 bases from J, with 11 bases in between. The CDR3 spans 14 residues. 13 Jbeta primers and 60 Vbeta primers were used for the PCR. Sequencing was performed with immunoSEQ multiplex PCR; in TCRdb, only in-frame clones are kept and a portion is missing. The sample yields a few hundred thousand clones, 65% to 75% seen once. This sequence was found in a woman in her twenties or thirties in good health and CMV-seronegative. The sample was PBMCs. The J gene is TRBJ2-5, the V gene TRBV6-1; the D gene is possibly TRBD2 (5 bases). The CDR3 sequence: CASSENRAAETQYF. CDR3 coding DNA: TGTGCCAGCAGTGAAAACCGAGCGGCAGAGACCCAGTACTTC.